These 3 T cell receptor beta chains originate from one sample sequenced in a study of response to subunit inactivated influenza vaccine. TCRdb reprocessed the RT-PCR reads with MiXCR, giving one entry per CDR3 protein. This sample has about 520,000 distinct CDR3 sequences, with 25% found just once. The sequences come from CD4+ T cells sorted from PBMCs, collected 4 to 6 days after vaccination. These receptors came from a man aged 50 to 60 who received an inactivated influenza vaccine.

J is TRBJ2-3 and V is TRBV4-2, with a possible D match to TRBD2 (5 bases). CDR1 is LGHNA, CDR2 YNFKEQ, per germline. Deletions cut 4 bases from V and 0 bases from J, with 14 bases between. The CDR3 runs to 16 residues. CDR3 loop: CASSPGQRSSTDTQYF. The DNA for the CDR3 is TGTGCCAGCAGCCCTGGGCAGCGGAGTAGCACAGATACGCAGTATTTT.

This chain connects TRBV6-1 to TRBJ2-3, with D hard to call. This CDR3 comprises 16 residues. Trimming cost V 4 bases and J 0 bases, with 14 bases left between them. Germline-derived CDR1 and CDR2 are MNHNS and SASEGT. CDR3 sequence: CASSASRTSSTDTQYF. The CDR3 bases are TGTGCCAGCAGTGCCAGTAGAACCTCTAGCACAGATACGCAGTATTTT.

This clonotype was seen a handful of times. The chain couples TRBV7-2 to TRBJ2-3; the match to TRBD2 covers 9 bases. This CDR3 spans 17 amino acids. Germline V gene sequence: CDR1 SGHTA, CDR2 FQGNSA. Trimming took 4 bases from V and 4 from J; bases not matched to a gene: 12. The CDR3 loop is CASSSSGLAGRSDTQYF. The CDR3 region has the DNA TGTGCCAGCAGCTCTAGTGGCCTAGCGGGGCGGTCAGATACGCAGTATTTT.